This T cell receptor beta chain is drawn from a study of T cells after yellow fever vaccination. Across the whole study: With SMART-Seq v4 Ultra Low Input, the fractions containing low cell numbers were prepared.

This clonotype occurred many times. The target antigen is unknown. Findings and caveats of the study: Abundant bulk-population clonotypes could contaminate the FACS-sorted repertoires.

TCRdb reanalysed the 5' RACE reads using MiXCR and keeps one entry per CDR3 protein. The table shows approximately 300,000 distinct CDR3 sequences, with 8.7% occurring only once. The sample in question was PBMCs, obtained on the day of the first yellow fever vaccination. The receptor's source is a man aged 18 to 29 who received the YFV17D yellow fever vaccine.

CDR3 region: CATSTGGEGLSEQYF. CDR3 bases: TGTGCCACCAGCACGGGCGGGGAAGGGCTAAGCGAGCAGTACTTC. The chain carries TRBV15 and TRBJ2-7; a possible D gene is TRBD2 (6 bases). From germline, CDR1 is LNHNV and CDR2 YYDKDF (reference sequence). CDR3 length: 15 residues. V dropped 4 bases and J dropped 6 bases, with 19 bases sitting between them.